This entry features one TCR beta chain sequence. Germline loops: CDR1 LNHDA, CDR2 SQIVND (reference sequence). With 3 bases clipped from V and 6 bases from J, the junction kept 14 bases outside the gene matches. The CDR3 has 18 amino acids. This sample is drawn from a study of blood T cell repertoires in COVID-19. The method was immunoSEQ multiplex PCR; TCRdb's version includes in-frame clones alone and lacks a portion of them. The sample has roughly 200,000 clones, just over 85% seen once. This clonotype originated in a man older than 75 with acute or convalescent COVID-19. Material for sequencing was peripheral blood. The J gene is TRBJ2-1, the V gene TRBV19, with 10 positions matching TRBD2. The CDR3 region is CASSIDGGLAGGLNEQFF. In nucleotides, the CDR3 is TGTGCCAGTAGTATCGACGGGGGGTTAGCGGGAGGCCTCAATGAGCAGTTCTTC.